The 24 T cell receptor beta chains listed next were all sequenced from one sample in a study of cytomegalovirus exposure and HLA in healthy donors. The primer mix had 60 Vbeta and 13 Jbeta primers. TCRdb's table, derived via immunoSEQ multiplex PCR, lists solely in-frame clones and lacks some. The table records just under 250,000 clones, 82% of them present only once. The source material was PBMCs. Every receptor here comes from a woman aged 35 to 49 in good health and CMV-seropositive.

J is TRBJ1-4 and V is TRBV27; 10 bases are a match to TRBD1. Germline CDR1 MNHEY, CDR2 SMNVEV (reference sequence). This CDR3 is built from 15 residues. With 6 bases clipped from V and 7 bases from J, the junction kept 8 bases outside the gene matches. This CDR3 is CASSKDRGRVEKLFF. In DNA, the CDR3 is TGTGCCAGCAGCAAAGACAGGGGGCGGGTTGAAAAACTGTTTTTT.

V and J are TRBV7-2 and TRBJ2-4; D is ambiguous. Germline V CDR1 and CDR2: SGHTA, FQGNSA. The CDR3 consists of 15 residues. V was cut by 4 bases and J by 2 bases, with 12 bases left in between. The CDR3 reads CASSSQTLTKNIQYF. The CDR3 coding sequence is TGTGCCAGCAGCTCACAGACACTTACCAAAAACATTCAGTACTTC.

This chain links TRBV18 with TRBJ2-7; 8 nucleotides line up with TRBD1. The V and J ends lost 1 base and 5 bases, in that order; junction bases with no gene match: 4. The CDR3 totals 14 residues. Germline CDR1 is KGHSH and CDR2 is LQKENI. The chain's CDR3 is CASSPRQGLDEQYF. The CDR3 DNA follows: TGTGCCAGCTCACCACGACAGGGGTTGGACGAGCAGTACTTC.

This clone was picked up a small number of times. V usage is TRBV7-2 and J usage is TRBJ1-2; 7 nucleotides line up with TRBD1. With V trimmed by 7 bases and J by 1 base, 15 bases remained unmatched. CDR3 length equals 17 residues. In germline, CDR1 is SGHTA, CDR2 FQGNSA. The CDR3: CASTATLPGQNNYGYTF. Written as DNA, the CDR3 is TGTGCCAGCACGGCCACACTACCGGGACAGAATAACTATGGCTACACCTTC.

About this clone: The junction and the germline gene differ at one end; a read error may be behind it. This chain uses TRBV6-1 with TRBJ1-1; D is undetermined. Per germline, CDR1 MNHNS and CDR2 SASEGT. This CDR3 region has 9 residues. Here the CDR3 DNA reads TGTGCCAGCAGCCAGAAGACTGTGTTT. This encodes CASSQKTVF.

The chain recombines TRBV30 with TRBJ2-7; 11 nucleotides agree with TRBD2. The V gene end was trimmed by 4 bases and the J gene end by 6 bases; junction bases not matched to a gene: 8. The CDR3 has 14 residues. Germline V gene data show CDR1 as GTSNPN and CDR2 as SVGIG (reference sequence). CDR3 sequence reads: CAWKSRLAGGEQYF. CDR3 nucleotides: TGTGCCTGGAAGTCCCGGCTAGCGGGAGGCGAGCAGTACTTC.

J is TRBJ1-4 and V is TRBV19, with D perhaps matching TRBD1 (5 bases). The CDR3 length is 15 residues. The germline CDR1 and CDR2 sequences are LNHDA and SQIVND (reference sequence). V dropped 5 bases and J dropped 7 bases, with 17 bases sitting between them. The CDR3, as DNA: TGTGCCAGTAGTTCCCCCCACGCCGGGGGTGAAAAACTGTTTTTT. Its translation is CASSSPHAGGEKLFF.

V gene TRBV4-2 combines with J gene TRBJ2-5, with TRBD2 as a possible D gene (6 bases). The J call is doubtful: the DNA matches TRBJ2-7 better. The CDR3 contains 15 residues. Germline lookup yields CDR1 LGHNA and CDR2 YNFKEQ. The CDR3 sequence is CASSQDGGVRYEQYF. Written as DNA, the CDR3 is TGTGCCAGCAGCCAAGACGGGGGAGTCCGATACGAGCAGTACTTC.

CDR3 loop: CASSPGQGGTDTQYF. CDR3 in DNA: TGTGCCAGCAGCCCCGGACAGGGAGGCACAGATACGCAGTATTTT. The gene calls are TRBV5-8 and TRBJ2-3; TRBD1 agrees at 8 bases. Germline-derived CDR1 and CDR2 are SGHTS and YDEGEE. V was pared by 4 bases and J by 1 base, with 5 bases of the junction left unmatched. The CDR3 is 15 amino acids.

V and J are TRBV7-8 and TRBJ1-1, with D possibly being TRBD1 (5 bases). The V end lost 2 bases, the J end lost 0 bases, and 10 bases lay between the germline ends. In germline, CDR1 is SGHVS, CDR2 FQNEAQ. The CDR3 extends over 15 amino acids. The CDR3 spells CASSLLGAVNTEAFF. Written as DNA, the CDR3 is TGTGCCAGCAGCTTATTAGGGGCAGTGAACACTGAAGCTTTCTTT. Full variable domain (missing parts from reference TRBV7-8 and TRBJ1-1): GAGVSQSPRYKVAKRGQDVALRCDPISGHVSLFWYQQALGQGPEFLTYFQNEAQLDKSGLPSDRFFAERPEGSVSTLKIQRTQQEDSAVYLCASSLLGAVNTEAFFGQGTRLTVV.

The chain links TRBV30 to TRBJ1-1; possibly TRBD1 for D (6 bases). V was shortened by 4 bases and J by 6 bases, with 21 bases between the two germline ends. The CDR3 totals 15 residues. Germline V CDR1 and CDR2: GTSNPN, SVGIG (reference sequence). CDR3 loop: CAWTYLKGGDAEAFF. The CDR3 DNA reads as TGTGCCTGGACTTATCTCAAAGGGGGTGACGCTGAAGCTTTCTTT.

As concerns this clone: The junction departs from the called germline gene at one end, perhaps through a read error. The V and J genes are TRBV7-9 and TRBJ2-5; no clear D. Germline V gene lookup returns CDR1 SEHNR and CDR2 FQNEAQ (reference sequence). CDR3 size: 13 residues. This chain's CDR3 is CSSSFGHLETQYF. In nucleotides, the CDR3 is TGTTCCAGCAGCTTTGGGCATTTAGAGACCCAGTACTTC.

This clone came up a few times. The chain has TRBV10-3 and TRBJ2-1; 7 bases are shared with TRBD2. The germline V gene encodes CDR1 ENHRY and CDR2 SYGVKD. V gave up 0 bases and J gave up 6 bases; unmatched junction bases: 8. CDR3 length equals 16 residues. This CDR3 reads CAISESMAGASNEQFF. In DNA form, the CDR3 reads TGTGCCATCAGTGAGTCGATGGCGGGAGCTAGCAATGAGCAGTTCTTC.

The genes are TRBV6-1 and TRBJ1-2, with D unresolved. The CDR3 spans 14 residues. The V gene's germline CDR1 is MNHNS and CDR2 SASEGT. Deletions cut 0 bases from V and 3 bases from J, with 8 bases between. CDR3 bases: TGTGCCAGCAGTGAAGCAACCCGGGACTATGGCTACACCTTC. It yields the protein CASSEATRDYGYTF.

The chain links TRBV7-9 to TRBJ1-1, with D perhaps matching TRBD1 (6 bases). This CDR3 is built from 14 residues. The V gene lost 3 bases and the J gene lost 5 bases, with 13 bases spanning the gap. The germline gives CDR1 SEHNR, CDR2 FQNEAQ (reference sequence). CDR3 sequence reads: CASSLAGAVTEAFF. CDR3 in DNA: TGTGCCAGCAGCTTGGCAGGGGCGGTGACTGAAGCTTTCTTT.

This rearrangement joins TRBV18 to TRBJ2-3; no reliable D call. The germline CDR1 and CDR2 sequences are KGHSH and LQKENI. V shed 5 bases and J shed 3 bases, with 12 bases lying between them. The CDR3 has 14 residues. DNA for the CDR3: TGTGCCAGCTCATCGGAGCAGCGAACAGATACGCAGTATTTT. Its translation: CASSSEQRTDTQYF.

The chain recombines TRBV10-3 with TRBJ1-2; TRBD1 agrees at 10 bases. This CDR3 is 13 amino acids long. The V and J ends lost 5 bases and 6 bases, in that order; junction bases with no gene match: 3. Germline CDR1 is ENHRY and CDR2 is SYGVKD. The CDR3 DNA follows: TGTGCCATCAGTACGACAGGGGGCCATGGCTACACCTTC. This gives the protein CAISTTGGHGYTF.

The genes are TRBV7-9 and TRBJ2-7, with 9 bases fitting TRBD2. The CDR3 has 15 residues. Germline V gene sequence: CDR1 SEHNR, CDR2 FQNEAQ (reference sequence). Trimming at V came to 1 base and at J to 5 bases, leaving 6 bases not matched to a gene. In nucleotides, the CDR3 is TGTGCCAGCAGCTTAGTGGGCGGGGGGGCCCACGAGCAGTACTTC. It yields the protein CASSLVGGGAHEQYF.

The J gene is TRBJ1-1, the V gene TRBV4-2, with 8 bases aligning to TRBD1. CDR1 and CDR2 from the germline V gene are LGHNA and YNFKEQ. V dropped 4 bases and J dropped 1; count of bases not matched to a gene: 5. The CDR3 consists of 15 residues. DNA of the CDR3: TGTGCCAGCAGCCTAAGGACAGGGACGAACACTGAAGCTTTCTTT. It codes for CASSLRTGTNTEAFF.

The chain couples TRBV19 to TRBJ2-5; 8 bases map to TRBD2. Germline CDR1 is LNHDA and CDR2 is SQIVND (reference sequence). With 8 bases clipped from V and 3 bases from J, the junction kept 11 bases outside the gene matches. This CDR3 region has 15 residues. This CDR3 is CASGGLGGGKETQYF. CDR3 coding DNA: TGTGCCAGTGGGGGGTTAGGCGGGGGGAAAGAGACCCAGTACTTC.

The V and J genes are TRBV4-1 and TRBJ2-5, with a possible D match to TRBD2 (6 bases). The CDR3 extends over 14 amino acids. Trimming stripped 4 bases from V and 2 bases from J, with 11 bases between. Per germline, CDR1 MGHRA and CDR2 YSYEKL. In nucleotides, the CDR3 is TGCGCCAGCAGCCCACGACTAGGTCAAGAGACCCAGTACTTC. Its protein product is CASSPRLGQETQYF.

This sequence joins TRBV18 and TRBJ1-4, with D uncertain. The length of the CDR3 is 13 residues. V gave up 4 bases and J gave up 8 bases, with 11 bases separating them. CDR1 is KGHSH and CDR2 is LQKENI in the germline V gene. CDR3 sequence (DNA): TGTGCCAGCTCACTGGGGAGGTTGGAAAAACTGTTTTTT. Residues: CASSLGRLEKLFF.

V and J are TRBV7-8 and TRBJ2-7; 12 bases map to TRBD2. The CDR3 runs to 14 residues. Germline loops: CDR1 SGHVS, CDR2 FQNEAQ. Trimming at V came to 5 bases and at J to 9 bases, leaving 8 bases not matched to a gene. CDR3 amino acids: CASSPSTSGGVQYF. The CDR3 DNA reads TGTGCCAGCAGCCCCTCGACTAGCGGGGGAGTGCAGTACTTC.

The rearrangement uses TRBV10-3 and TRBJ2-4; weak D call: TRBD1 (6 bases). Germline CDR1 is ENHRY and CDR2 is SYGVKD. The CDR3 contains 14 residues. The V and J ends lost 4 bases and 8 bases respectively, with 15 bases between them. The CDR3 sequence is CAISARTVEDIQYF. The CDR3 nucleotides read TGTGCCATCAGTGCCCGGACAGTAGAAGACATTCAGTACTTC.